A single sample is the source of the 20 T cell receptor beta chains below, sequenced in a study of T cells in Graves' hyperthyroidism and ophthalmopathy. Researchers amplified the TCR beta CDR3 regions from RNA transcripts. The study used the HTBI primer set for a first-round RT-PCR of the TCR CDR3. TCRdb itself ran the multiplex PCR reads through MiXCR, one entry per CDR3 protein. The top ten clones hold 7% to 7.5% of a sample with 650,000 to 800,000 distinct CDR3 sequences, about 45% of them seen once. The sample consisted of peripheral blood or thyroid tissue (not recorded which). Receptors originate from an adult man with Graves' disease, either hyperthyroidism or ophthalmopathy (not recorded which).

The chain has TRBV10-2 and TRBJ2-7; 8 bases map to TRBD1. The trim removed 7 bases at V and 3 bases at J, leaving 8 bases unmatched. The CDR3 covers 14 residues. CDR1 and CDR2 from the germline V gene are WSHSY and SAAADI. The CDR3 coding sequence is TGCGCCAGCACTTCAGGGGGCCAGAGCTACGAGCAGTACTTC. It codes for CASTSGGQSYEQYF.

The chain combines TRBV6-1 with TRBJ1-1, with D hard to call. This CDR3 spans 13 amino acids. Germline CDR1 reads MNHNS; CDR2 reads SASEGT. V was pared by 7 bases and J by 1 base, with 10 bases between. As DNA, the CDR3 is TGTGCCAGCATATTAAGAGGGAACACTGAAGCTTTCTTT. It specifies CASILRGNTEAFF.

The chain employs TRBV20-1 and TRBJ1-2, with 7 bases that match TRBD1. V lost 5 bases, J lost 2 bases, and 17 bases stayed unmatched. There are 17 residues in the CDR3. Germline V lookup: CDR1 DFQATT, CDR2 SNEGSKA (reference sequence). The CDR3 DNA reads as TGCAGTGCTCATAATCCCTCTCCGGGACAGTTAAACTATGGCTACACCTTC. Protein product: CSAHNPSPGQLNYGYTF.

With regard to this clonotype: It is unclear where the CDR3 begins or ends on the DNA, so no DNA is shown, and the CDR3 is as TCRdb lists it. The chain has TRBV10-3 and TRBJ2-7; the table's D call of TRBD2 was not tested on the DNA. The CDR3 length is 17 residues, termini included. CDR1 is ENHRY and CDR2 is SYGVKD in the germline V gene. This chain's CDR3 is CAISEFGAGSTSYEQYF.

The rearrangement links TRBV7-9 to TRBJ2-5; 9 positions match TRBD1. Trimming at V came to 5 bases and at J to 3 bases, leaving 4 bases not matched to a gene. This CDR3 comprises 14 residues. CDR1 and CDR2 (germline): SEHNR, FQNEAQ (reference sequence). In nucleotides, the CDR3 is TGTGCCAGCAGCCCAAGGACAGGGGAAGAGACCCAGTACTTC. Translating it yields CASSPRTGEETQYF.

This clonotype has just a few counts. The CDR3, as DNA: TGTGCCAGCAGTTTAGCGTTCCGGCGCTACGAGCAGTACTTC. Its protein product is CASSLAFRRYEQYF. The chain couples TRBV2 to TRBJ2-7, with D possibly TRBD2 on 5 matching bases. The length of the CDR3 is 14 residues. The germline CDR1 and CDR2 sequences are SNHLY and FYNNEI. V shed 5 bases and J shed 3 bases, with 14 bases lying between them.

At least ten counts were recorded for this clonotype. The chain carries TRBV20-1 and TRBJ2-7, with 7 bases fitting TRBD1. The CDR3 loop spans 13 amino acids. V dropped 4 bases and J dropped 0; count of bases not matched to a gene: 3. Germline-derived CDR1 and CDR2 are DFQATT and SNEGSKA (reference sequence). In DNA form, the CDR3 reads TGCAGTGCTACCGGGACAGACTCCTACGAGCAGTACTTC. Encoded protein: CSATGTDSYEQYF.

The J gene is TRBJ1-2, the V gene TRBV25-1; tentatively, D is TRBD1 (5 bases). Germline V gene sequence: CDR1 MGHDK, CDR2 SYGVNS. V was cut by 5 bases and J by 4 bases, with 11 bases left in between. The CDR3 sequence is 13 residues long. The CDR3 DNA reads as TGTGCCAGCAGTTTCGACAGAACCTATGGCTACACCTTC. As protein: CASSFDRTYGYTF.

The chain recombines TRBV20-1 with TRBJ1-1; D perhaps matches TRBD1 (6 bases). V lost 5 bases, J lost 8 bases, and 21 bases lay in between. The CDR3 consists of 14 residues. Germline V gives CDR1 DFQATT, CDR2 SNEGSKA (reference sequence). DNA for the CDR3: TGCAGTGCTCCCAGGAGGGGGGACGGTGGGGAAGCTTTCTTT. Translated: CSAPRRGDGGEAFF.

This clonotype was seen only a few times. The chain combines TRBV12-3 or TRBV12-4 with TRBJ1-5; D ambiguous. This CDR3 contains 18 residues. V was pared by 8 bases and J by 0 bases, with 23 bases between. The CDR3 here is CASSDPRDNWGSNQPQHF. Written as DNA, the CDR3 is TGTGCCAGCTCCGACCCTAGGGATAACTGGGGTAGCAATCAGCCCCAGCATTTT.

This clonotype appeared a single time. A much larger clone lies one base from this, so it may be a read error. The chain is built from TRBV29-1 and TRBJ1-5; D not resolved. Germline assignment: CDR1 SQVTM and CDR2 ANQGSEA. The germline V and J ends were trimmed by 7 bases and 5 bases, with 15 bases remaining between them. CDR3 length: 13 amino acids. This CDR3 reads CSGSVGEYQPQHF. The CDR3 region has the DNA TGCAGCGGATCAGTCGGGGAGTATCAGCCCCAGCATTTT.

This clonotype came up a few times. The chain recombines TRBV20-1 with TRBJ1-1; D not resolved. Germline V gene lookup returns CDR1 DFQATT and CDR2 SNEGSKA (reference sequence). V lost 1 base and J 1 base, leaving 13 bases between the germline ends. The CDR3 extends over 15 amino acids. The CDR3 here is CSARVQAESNTEAFF. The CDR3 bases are TGCAGTGCTAGAGTTCAGGCAGAATCGAACACTGAAGCTTTCTTT.

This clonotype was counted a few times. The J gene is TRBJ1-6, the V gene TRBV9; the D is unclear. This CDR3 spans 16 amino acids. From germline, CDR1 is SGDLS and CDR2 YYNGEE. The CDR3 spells CARGLQRVGNNSPLHF. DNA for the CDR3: TGTGCTAGAGGGCTGCAGAGGGTCGGAAATAATTCACCCCTCCACTTT. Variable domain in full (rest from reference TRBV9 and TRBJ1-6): DSGVTQTPKHLITATGQRVTLRCSPRSGDLSVYWYQQSLDQGLQFLIQYYNGEERAKGNILERFSAQQFPDLHSELNLSSLELGDSALYFCARGLQRVGNNSPLHFGNGTRLTVT.

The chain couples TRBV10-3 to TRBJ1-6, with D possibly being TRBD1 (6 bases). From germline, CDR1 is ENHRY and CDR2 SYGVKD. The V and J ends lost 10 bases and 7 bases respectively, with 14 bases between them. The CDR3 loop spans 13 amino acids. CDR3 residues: CASRPGENSPLHF. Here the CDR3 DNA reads TGTGCCAGCAGGCCAGGGGAAAATTCACCCCTCCACTTT.

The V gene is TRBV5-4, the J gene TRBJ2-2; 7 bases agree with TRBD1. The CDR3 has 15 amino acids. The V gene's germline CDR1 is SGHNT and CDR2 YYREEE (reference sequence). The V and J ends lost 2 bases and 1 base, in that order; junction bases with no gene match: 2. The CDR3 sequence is CASSFGQENTGELFF. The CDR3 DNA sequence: TGTGCCAGCAGCTTCGGACAGGAGAACACCGGGGAGCTGTTTTTT.

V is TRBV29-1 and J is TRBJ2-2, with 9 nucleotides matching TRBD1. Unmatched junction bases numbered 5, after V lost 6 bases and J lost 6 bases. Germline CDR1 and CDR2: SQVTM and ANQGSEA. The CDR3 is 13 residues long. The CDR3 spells CSVDRGTAGELFF. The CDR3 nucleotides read TGCAGCGTAGACAGGGGGACGGCCGGGGAGCTGTTTTTT.

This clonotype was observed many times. CDR3 region: CASSSDLYEQYF. Written as DNA, the CDR3 is TGTGCCAGCAGTTCGGACCTCTACGAGCAGTACTTC. The chain couples TRBV7-8 to TRBJ2-7; no clear D. The CDR3 runs 12 residues. The V gene lost 6 bases and the J gene lost 3 bases, with 9 bases spanning the gap. The V gene's germline CDR1 is SGHVS and CDR2 FQNEAQ.

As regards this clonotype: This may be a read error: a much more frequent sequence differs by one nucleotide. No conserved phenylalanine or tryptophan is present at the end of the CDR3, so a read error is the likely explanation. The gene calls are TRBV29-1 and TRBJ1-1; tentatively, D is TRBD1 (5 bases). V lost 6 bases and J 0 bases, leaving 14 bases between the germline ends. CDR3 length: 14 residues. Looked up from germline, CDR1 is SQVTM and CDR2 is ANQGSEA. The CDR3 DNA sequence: TGCAGCGTAGTAGGGGACCTCCTGAACACTGAAGCTTTCCTT. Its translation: CSVVGDLLNTEAFL.

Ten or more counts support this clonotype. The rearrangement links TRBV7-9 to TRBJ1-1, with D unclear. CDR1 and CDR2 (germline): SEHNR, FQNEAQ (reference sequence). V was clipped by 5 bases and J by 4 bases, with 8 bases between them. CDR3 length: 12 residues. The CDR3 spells CASSHFSTEAFF. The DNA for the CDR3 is TGTGCCAGCAGCCACTTCAGCACTGAAGCTTTCTTT.

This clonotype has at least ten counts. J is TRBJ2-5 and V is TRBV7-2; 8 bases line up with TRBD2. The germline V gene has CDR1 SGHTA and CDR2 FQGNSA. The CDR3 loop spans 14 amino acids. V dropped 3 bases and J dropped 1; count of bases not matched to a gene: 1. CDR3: CASSFGTSQETQYF. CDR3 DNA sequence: TGTGCCAGCAGCTTCGGGACTAGCCAAGAGACCCAGTACTTC.